This T cell receptor beta chain was recorded in a study of blood T cells in healthy people across ages. General study results and limits: It was held that diversity estimates obtained from one million T cells represented underestimates.

Each sample had at least 6 million PBMCs isolated. With a J-beta primer mix and a sample-barcoded 5' primer, a second PCR ran 7 to 11 cycles. Each of the cDNA molecules was tagged by a template-switch adaptor with 12 random nucleotides. CDR3-containing paired-end reads numbering at least 2.5 million came from each sample. TCRdb re-analysed the 5' RACE reads in MiXCR, keeping a single row per CDR3 protein. The repertoire includes some 1.4 million distinct CDR3 sequences, 35% to 45% of them detected once, and 7.9% sits in the top ten. Trimming stripped 0 bases from V and 4 bases from J, with 13 bases between. The CDR3 contains 16 residues. Germline CDR1 is LNHNV and CDR2 is YYDKDF (reference sequence). This clonotype was recorded at least ten times. What it binds is not known.

This chain uses TRBV15 with TRBJ2-1; maybe TRBD2 (6 bases). The sequenced sample consisted of blood. This clonotype was obtained from a woman between 18 and 30 years old in good health. The CDR3 reads CATSRESAAGYNEQFF. Written as DNA, the CDR3 is TGTGCCACCAGCAGAGAGAGCGCGGCGGGGTACAATGAGCAGTTCTTC.